This paragraph covers one T cell receptor (beta chain) sequence. Its antigen remains unknown. The source of the sample is a study of T cell responses to AZD1222 COVID-19 vaccine. Data came from immunoSEQ multiplex PCR; TCRdb stores just in-frame clones and leaves some out. In the table there are 140,000 to 150,000 clones, 75% to 85% of which are singletons. General study findings and limits: A reported finding is that nearly half of spike-specific TCRs target unmutated variant regions.

V lost 5 bases, J lost 5 bases, and 12 bases stayed unmatched. Germline lookup yields CDR1 SGHVS and CDR2 FQNEAQ. The CDR3 loop spans 17 amino acids. The starting material was peripheral blood, obtained on day 0 of MenACWY control vaccination. This chain links TRBV7-8 with TRBJ1-3; 10 nucleotides align to TRBD1. This sequence was found in an adult in good health. CDR3 amino acids: CASSTRTGGPGRNTIYF. For the CDR3, the DNA is TGTGCCAGCAGCACGCGGACAGGGGGGCCTGGGAGAAACACCATATATTTT.